A selection of T cell receptor beta chains follows, all from one sample in a study of T cell responses to AZD1222 COVID-19 vaccine. Method: immunoSEQ multiplex PCR; TCRdb's copy keeps in-frame clones and lacks some. The table lists over 100,000 clones, approximately 86% of them singletons. Sequenced material: peripheral blood, taken on day 0 of MenACWY control vaccination. The receptor source for this set is an adult in good health. Each CDR3 is given with its conserved first and last residue. D genes are given only for firm matches. A clone size is listed for some rows: how often the clone was seen (once, few, many), or a class if it is expanded.

j_call clone_size d_call v_call cdr3_length cdr3_nt cdr3_aa
TRBJ1-1 NA TRBD1 TRBV6-1 14 TGTGCCAGCAGTGATACTGGGACAGTCACTGAAGCTTTCTTT CASSDTGTVTEAFF
TRBJ1-4 NA NA TRBV2 17 TGTGCCAGCAGTTGGGGGTCATTCGGGGGCCGGAATGAAAAACTGTTTTTT CASSWGSFGGRNEKLFF
TRBJ1-1 NA TRBD1 TRBV5-4 16 TGTGCCAGCAGCTCGGAACGACATGACAGGGGGACTGAAGCTTTCTTT CASSSERHDRGTEAFF
TRBJ1-5 NA TRBD1 TRBV19 15 TGTGCCACCGTAAACAGGGGTCGTGGCAATCAGCCCCAGCATTTT CATVNRGRGNQPQHF
TRBJ2-7 NA TRBD1 TRBV15 16 TGTGCCACCAGCAGAAATACGGGACAGGGGTCCTACGAGCAGTACTTC CATSRNTGQGSYEQYF
TRBJ2-7 once TRBD2 TRBV4-3 14 TGCGCCAGCAGCCTGGGACTAGCGCTATCCGAGCAGTACTTC CASSLGLALSEQYF
TRBJ2-7 NA NA TRBV5-1 14 TGCGCCAGCAGCTTGCGGCAGGGACCCTACGAGCAGTACTTC CASSLRQGPYEQYF
TRBJ1-3 NA NA TRBV30 11 TGTGCCTGGAGGGACTCGGGTTCTTTATATTTT CAWRDSGSLYF
TRBJ1-2 NA NA TRBV4-2 16 TGTGCCAGCAGCCAAGAGTGGACGGGGCAGACCTATGGCTACACCTTC CASSQEWTGQTYGYTF
TRBJ2-5 once TRBD2 TRBV6-9 16 TGTGCCACAAGAGGGGGGGGACTAGGGAGAAGGGAGACCCAGTACTTC CATRGGGLGRRETQYF
TRBJ2-1 NA TRBD2 TRBV5-5 15 TGTGCCAGCAGCAACCTAGCGGGGGGGTTCAATGAGCAGTTCTTC CASSNLAGGFNEQFF
TRBJ2-1 NA NA TRBV5-4 17 TGTGCCAGCAGCCCTGGACAGCCGATAAGCTCCTACAATGAGCAGTTCTTC CASSPGQPISSYNEQFF
TRBJ2-5 NA TRBD2 TRBV19 15 TGTGCCAGTAGTATTGTAGCGGGAGATCAAGAGACCCAGTACTTC CASSIVAGDQETQYF
TRBJ1-6 NA NA TRBV4-1 16 TGCGCCAGCAGCCAAGCTGTGAGGCAGGGCAATTCACCCCTCCACTTT CASSQAVRQGNSPLHF
TRBJ2-3 NA NA TRBV27 13 TGTGCCAGCACCCTCTTCCGGGGGAATACGCAGTATTTT CASTLFRGNTQYF